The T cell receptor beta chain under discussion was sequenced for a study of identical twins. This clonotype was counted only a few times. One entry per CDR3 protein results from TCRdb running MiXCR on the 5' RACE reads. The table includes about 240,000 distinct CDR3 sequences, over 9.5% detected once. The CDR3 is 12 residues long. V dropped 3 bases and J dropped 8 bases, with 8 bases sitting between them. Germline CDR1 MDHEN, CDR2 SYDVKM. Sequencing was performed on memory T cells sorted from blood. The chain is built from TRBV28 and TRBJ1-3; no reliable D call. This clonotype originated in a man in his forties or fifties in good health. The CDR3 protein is CASSLMEDTIYF. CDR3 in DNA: TGTGCCAGCAGTTTGATGGAGGACACCATATATTTT. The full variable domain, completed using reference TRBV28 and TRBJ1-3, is DVKVTQSSRYLVKRTGEKVFLECVQDMDHENMFWYRQDPGLGLRLIYFSYDVKMKEKGDIPEGYSVSREKKERFSLILESASTNQTSMYLCASSLMEDTIYFGEGSWLTVV.